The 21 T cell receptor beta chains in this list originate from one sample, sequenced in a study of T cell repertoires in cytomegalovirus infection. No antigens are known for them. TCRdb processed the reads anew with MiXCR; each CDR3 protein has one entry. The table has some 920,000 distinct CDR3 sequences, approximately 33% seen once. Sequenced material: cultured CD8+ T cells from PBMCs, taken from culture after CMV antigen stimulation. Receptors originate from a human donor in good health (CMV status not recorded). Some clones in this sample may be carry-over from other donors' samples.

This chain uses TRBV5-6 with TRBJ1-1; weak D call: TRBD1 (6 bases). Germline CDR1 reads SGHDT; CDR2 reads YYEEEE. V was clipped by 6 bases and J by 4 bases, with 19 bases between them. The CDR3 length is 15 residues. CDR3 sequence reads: CASIPGWGGGTEAFF. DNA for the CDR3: TGTGCCAGCATCCCCGGTTGGGGAGGGGGCACTGAAGCTTTCTTT.

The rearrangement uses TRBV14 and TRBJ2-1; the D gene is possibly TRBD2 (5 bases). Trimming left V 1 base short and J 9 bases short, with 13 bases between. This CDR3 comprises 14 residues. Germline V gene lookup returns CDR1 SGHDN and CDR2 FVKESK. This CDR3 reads CASSQVGKSGEQFF. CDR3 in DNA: TGTGCCAGCAGCCAAGTGGGAAAGAGCGGTGAGCAGTTCTTC.

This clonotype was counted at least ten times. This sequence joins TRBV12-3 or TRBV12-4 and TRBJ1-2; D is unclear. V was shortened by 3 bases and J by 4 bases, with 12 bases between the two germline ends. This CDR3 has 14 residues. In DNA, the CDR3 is TGTGCCAGCAGTTTGGCCACCCTCAGCTATGGCTACACCTTC. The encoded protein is CASSLATLSYGYTF.

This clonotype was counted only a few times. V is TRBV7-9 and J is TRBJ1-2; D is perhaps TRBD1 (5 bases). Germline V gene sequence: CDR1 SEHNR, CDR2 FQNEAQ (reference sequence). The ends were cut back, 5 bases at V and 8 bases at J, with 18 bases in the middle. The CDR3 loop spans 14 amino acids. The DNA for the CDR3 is TGTGCCAGCAGCCCGGTGGCCCGTGGGGCCGGCTACACCTTC. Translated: CASSPVARGAGYTF.

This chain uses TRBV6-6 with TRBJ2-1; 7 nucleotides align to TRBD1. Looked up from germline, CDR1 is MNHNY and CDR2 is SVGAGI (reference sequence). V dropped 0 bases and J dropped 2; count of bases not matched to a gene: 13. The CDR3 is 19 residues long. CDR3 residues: CASSYSDRAQSPTYNEQFF. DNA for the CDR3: TGTGCCAGCAGTTACTCTGACAGGGCCCAAAGCCCAACCTACAATGAGCAGTTCTTC.

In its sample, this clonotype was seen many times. As DNA, the CDR3 is TGTGCCAGCAGCCCCGACCCGCAGGGCCGTTACAATACTGAAGCTTTCTTT. Protein: CASSPDPQGRYNTEAFF. V usage is TRBV7-2 and J usage is TRBJ1-1, with D perhaps TRBD1 (5 bases). Germline CDR1 is SGHTA and CDR2 is FQGNSA. The V gene lost 5 bases and the J gene lost 5 bases, with 24 bases spanning the gap. This CDR3 contains 17 residues.

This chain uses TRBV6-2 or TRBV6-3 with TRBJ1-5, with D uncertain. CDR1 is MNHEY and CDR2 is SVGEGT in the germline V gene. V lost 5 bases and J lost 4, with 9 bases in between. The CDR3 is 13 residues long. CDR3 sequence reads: CASSAGPNQPQHF. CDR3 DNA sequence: TGTGCCAGCAGTGCGGGTCCTAATCAGCCCCAGCATTTT.

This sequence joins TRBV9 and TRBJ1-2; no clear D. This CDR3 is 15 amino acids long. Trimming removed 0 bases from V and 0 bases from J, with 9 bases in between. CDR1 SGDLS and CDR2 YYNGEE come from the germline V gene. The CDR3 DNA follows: TGTGCCAGCAGCGTAGCGGGGAATCCTAACTATGGCTACACCTTC. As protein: CASSVAGNPNYGYTF.

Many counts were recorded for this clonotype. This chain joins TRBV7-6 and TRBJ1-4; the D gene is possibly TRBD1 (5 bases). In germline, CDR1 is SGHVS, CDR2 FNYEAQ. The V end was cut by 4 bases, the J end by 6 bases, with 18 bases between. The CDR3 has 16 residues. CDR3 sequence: CASSWSGRDQDEKLFF. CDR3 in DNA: TGTGCCAGCAGCTGGTCGGGACGGGACCAGGATGAAAAACTGTTTTTT.

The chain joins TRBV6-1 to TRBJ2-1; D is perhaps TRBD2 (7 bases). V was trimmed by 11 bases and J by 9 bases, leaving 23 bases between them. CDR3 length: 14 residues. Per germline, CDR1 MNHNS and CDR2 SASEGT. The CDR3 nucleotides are TGTGCCCCCTCTCCGGGGGGCCTCATCGGTGAGCAGTTCTTC. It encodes CAPSPGGLIGEQFF.

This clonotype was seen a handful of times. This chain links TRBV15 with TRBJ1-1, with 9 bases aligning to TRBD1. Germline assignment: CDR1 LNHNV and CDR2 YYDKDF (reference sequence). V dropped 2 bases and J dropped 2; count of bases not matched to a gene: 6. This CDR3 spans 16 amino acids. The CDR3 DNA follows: TGTGCCACCAGCAGACTCACAGGGGGCGATAACACTGAAGCTTTCTTT. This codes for CATSRLTGGDNTEAFF. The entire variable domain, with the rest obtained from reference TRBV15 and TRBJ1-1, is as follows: DAMVIQNPRYQVTQFGKPVTLSCSQTLNHNVMYWYQQKSSQAPKLLFHYYDKDFNNEADTPDNFQSRRPNTSFCFLDIRSPGLGDTAMYLCATSRLTGGDNTEAFFGQGTRLTVV.

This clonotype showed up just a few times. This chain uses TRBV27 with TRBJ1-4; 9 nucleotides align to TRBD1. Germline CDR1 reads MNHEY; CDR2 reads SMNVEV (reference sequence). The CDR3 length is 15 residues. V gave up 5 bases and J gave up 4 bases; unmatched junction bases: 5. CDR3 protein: CASSQRDRVNEKLFF. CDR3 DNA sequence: TGTGCCAGCAGTCAACGGGACAGGGTTAATGAAAAACTGTTTTTT.

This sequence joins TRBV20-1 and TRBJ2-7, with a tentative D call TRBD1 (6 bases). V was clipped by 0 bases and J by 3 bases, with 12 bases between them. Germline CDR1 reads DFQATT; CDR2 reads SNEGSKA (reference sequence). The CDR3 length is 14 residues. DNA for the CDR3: TGCAGTGCTAGAGAACCGGGACACATCTACGAGCAGTACTTC. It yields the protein CSAREPGHIYEQYF.

CDR3 in amino acids: CASRPPGQGFYEQYF. CDR3 DNA sequence: TGTGCCAGCAGACCTCCGGGACAGGGTTTTTACGAGCAGTACTTC. The chain couples TRBV12-3 or TRBV12-4 to TRBJ2-7, with 9 bases identical to TRBD1. V lost 6 bases, J lost 4 bases, and 10 bases stayed unmatched. The CDR3 totals 15 residues.

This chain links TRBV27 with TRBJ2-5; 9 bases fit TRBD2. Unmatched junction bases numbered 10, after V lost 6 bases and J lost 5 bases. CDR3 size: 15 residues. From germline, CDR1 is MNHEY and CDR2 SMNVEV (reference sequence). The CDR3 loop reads CASRSRSSGRETQYF. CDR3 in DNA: TGTGCCAGCAGGTCTCGGTCCAGCGGGAGGGAGACCCAGTACTTC.

DNA of the CDR3: TGTGCCAGCAGCTCCGCGTCCGGGACGGACGATCGCGGGACCCAGTACTTC. It specifies CASSSASGTDDRGTQYF. This chain links TRBV7-9 with TRBJ2-5; D may correspond to TRBD1 or TRBD2 (5 bases each). CDR1 and CDR2 from the germline V gene are SEHNR and FQNEAQ (reference sequence). The CDR3 contains 17 residues. Trimming shortened V by 4 bases and J by 7 bases, and 25 bases separated the two germline ends.

DNA of the CDR3: TGCAGCGTTGCAGGGCAGGTTAACTATGGCTACACCTTC. The encoded protein is CSVAGQVNYGYTF. The V and J genes are TRBV29-1 and TRBJ1-2; tentative D call: TRBD1 (5 bases). V was pared by 4 bases and J by 1 base, with 10 bases between. CDR3 size: 13 residues. Germline loops: CDR1 SQVTM, CDR2 ANQGSEA.

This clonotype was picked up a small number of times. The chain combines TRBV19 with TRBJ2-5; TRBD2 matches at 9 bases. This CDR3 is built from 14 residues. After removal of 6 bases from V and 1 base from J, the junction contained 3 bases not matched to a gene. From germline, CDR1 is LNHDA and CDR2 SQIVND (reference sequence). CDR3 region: CASRYSGGQETQYF. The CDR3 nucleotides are TGTGCCAGTAGGTATAGCGGGGGCCAAGAGACCCAGTACTTC.

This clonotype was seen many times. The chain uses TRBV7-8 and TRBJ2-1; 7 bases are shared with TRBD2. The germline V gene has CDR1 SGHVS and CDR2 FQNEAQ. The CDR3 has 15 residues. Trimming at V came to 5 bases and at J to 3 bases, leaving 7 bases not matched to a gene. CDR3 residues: CASSLASGFYNEQFF. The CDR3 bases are TGTGCCAGCAGCCTCGCTAGCGGATTCTACAATGAGCAGTTCTTC. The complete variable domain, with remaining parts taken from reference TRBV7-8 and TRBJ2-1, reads GAGVSQSPRYKVAKRGQDVALRCDPISGHVSLFWYQQALGQGPEFLTYFQNEAQLDKSGLPSDRFFAERPEGSVSTLKIQRTQQEDSAVYLCASSLASGFYNEQFFGPGTRLTVL.

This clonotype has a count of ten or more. The CDR3 sequence is CASSFPDPGAGGIVVSYNEQFF. The CDR3, as DNA: TGTGCCAGCAGCTTCCCCGACCCAGGGGCAGGGGGCATAGTTGTATCCTACAATGAGCAGTTCTTC. This chain links TRBV7-6 with TRBJ2-1; TRBD1 matches 8 bases. V lost 3 bases to trimming and J lost 1 base; unmatched junction nucleotides: 23. CDR1 is SGHVS and CDR2 is FNYEAQ in the germline V gene. The CDR3 covers 22 residues.

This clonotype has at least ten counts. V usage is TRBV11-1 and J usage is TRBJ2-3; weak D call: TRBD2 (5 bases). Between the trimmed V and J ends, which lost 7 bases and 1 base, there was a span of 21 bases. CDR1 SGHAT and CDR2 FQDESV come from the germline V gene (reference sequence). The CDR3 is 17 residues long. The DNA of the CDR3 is TGTGCCAGCAAACCGTGGAGGTCGGAGTTCGGCACAGATACGCAGTATTTT. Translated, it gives CASKPWRSEFGTDTQYF.